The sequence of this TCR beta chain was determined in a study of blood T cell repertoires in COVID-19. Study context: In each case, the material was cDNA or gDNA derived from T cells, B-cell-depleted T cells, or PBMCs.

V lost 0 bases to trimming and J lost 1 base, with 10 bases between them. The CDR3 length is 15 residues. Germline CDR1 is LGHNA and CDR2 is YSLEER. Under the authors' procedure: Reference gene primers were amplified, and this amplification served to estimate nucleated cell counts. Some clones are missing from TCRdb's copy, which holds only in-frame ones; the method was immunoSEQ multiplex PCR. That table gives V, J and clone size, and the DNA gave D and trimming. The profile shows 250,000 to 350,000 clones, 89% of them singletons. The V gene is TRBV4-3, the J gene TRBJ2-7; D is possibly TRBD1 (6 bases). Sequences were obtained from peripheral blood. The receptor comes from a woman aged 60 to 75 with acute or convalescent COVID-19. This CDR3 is CASSQDGTGSYEQYF. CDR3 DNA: TGCGCCAGCAGCCAAGATGGAACAGGGTCCTACGAGCAGTACTTC.